This passage covers 10 T cell receptor beta chains from one sample sequenced in a study of graft-versus-host responses after intestinal transplantation. The data were produced by immunoSEQ multiplex PCR, yet TCRdb's version contains in-frame clones alone and is incomplete. The sample gives tens of thousands of clones, around 90% of which show up once; less than 5% is in the top ten. Antigen specificity for these receptors is unknown. The source was unstimulated CD8+ T cells sorted from spleen or lymph node cells, collected before transplant. The receptors come from a human donor who was the organ donor for an intestinal transplant.

This chain joins TRBV19 and TRBJ1-1, with D unclear. Germline CDR1 LNHDA, CDR2 SQIVND (reference sequence). V lost 3 bases and J 2 bases, leaving 10 bases between the germline ends. This CDR3 contains 14 residues. The CDR3: CASSIGPANTEAFF. In nucleotides, the CDR3 is TGTGCCAGTAGTATTGGGCCAGCAAACACTGAAGCTTTCTTT.

This rearrangement joins TRBV2 to TRBJ1-1; 9 bases agree with TRBD1. V lost 10 bases to trimming and J lost 6 bases; unmatched junction nucleotides: 9. Looked up from germline, CDR1 is SNHLY and CDR2 is FYNNEI. This CDR3 has 13 amino acids. The CDR3 is CAIHDRGNPEAFF. The CDR3 DNA is TGTGCCATTCACGACAGGGGGAATCCTGAAGCTTTCTTT. Supplemented by reference TRBV2 and TRBJ1-1, the full variable domain reads EPEVTQTPSHQVTQMGQEVILRCVPISNHLYFYWYRQILGQKVEFLVSFYNNEISEKSEIFDDQFSVERPDGSNFTLKIRSTKLEDSAMYFCAIHDRGNPEAFFGQGTRLTVV.

This clone is a singleton in its sample. The chain links TRBV19 to TRBJ1-2; no firm D call. V lost 1 base to trimming and J lost 2 bases, with 11 bases between them. Germline V lookup: CDR1 LNHDA, CDR2 SQIVND (reference sequence). The CDR3 loop spans 15 amino acids. The CDR3 sequence: CASSIALGGNYGYTF. The DNA for the CDR3 is TGTGCCAGTAGTATAGCCCTGGGAGGGAACTATGGCTACACCTTC.

The chain couples TRBV7-2 to TRBJ1-6; tentatively, D is TRBD1 (5 bases). Germline V gene sequence: CDR1 SGHTA, CDR2 FQGNSA. V gave up 5 bases and J gave up 9 bases, with 17 bases separating them. The CDR3 covers 15 residues. This chain's CDR3 is CASSVTVGLGSPLHF. The CDR3 nucleotides are TGTGCCAGCAGCGTAACAGTGGGGCTAGGTTCACCCCTCCACTTT. The variable domain in full, completed from reference TRBV7-2 and TRBJ1-6, reads GAGVSQSPSNKVTEKGKDVELRCDPISGHTALYWYRQSLGQGLEFLIYFQGNSAPDKSGLPSDRFSAERTGGSVSTLTIQRTQQEDSAVYLCASSVTVGLGSPLHFGNGTRLTVT.

This clone has just one count. The chain recombines TRBV20-1 with TRBJ2-2, with D hard to call. V was pared by 0 bases and J by 7 bases, with 3 bases between. The CDR3 sequence is 11 residues long. Per germline, CDR1 DFQATT and CDR2 SNEGSKA (reference sequence). The CDR3 loop reads CSAREYGELFF. The CDR3 bases are TGCAGTGCTAGAGAGTACGGGGAGCTGTTTTTT.

V gene TRBV27 combines with J gene TRBJ2-1; TRBD2 matches 12 bases. Unmatched junction bases numbered 5, after V lost 7 bases and J lost 7 bases. This CDR3 comprises 14 residues. From germline, CDR1 is MNHEY and CDR2 SMNVEV (reference sequence). The CDR3 loop reads CASTPSGGANEQFF. The CDR3 DNA sequence: TGTGCCAGCACTCCTAGCGGGGGGGCTAATGAGCAGTTCTTC.

The rearrangement joins TRBV27 to TRBJ2-7; 9 bases match TRBD1. CDR1 is MNHEY, CDR2 SMNVEV, per germline (reference sequence). Trimming at V came to 6 bases and at J to 2 bases, leaving 8 bases not matched to a gene. The CDR3 has 15 amino acids. CDR3 DNA sequence: TGTGCCAGCAGAACTGGACAGGGGAACCCCTACGAGCAGTACGTC. This gives the protein CASRTGQGNPYEQYV.

The rearrangement uses TRBV6-1 and TRBJ1-1; 10 nucleotides agree with TRBD1. Germline loops: CDR1 MNHNS, CDR2 SASEGT. Trimming at V came to 4 bases and at J to 0 bases, leaving 2 bases not matched to a gene. The CDR3 has 15 amino acids. CDR3 amino acids: CASSGTGGLNTEAFF. CDR3 DNA: TGTGCCAGCAGTGGGACAGGGGGTTTGAACACTGAAGCTTTCTTT.

J is TRBJ2-4 and V is TRBV13; 8 nucleotides agree with TRBD1. With V trimmed by 4 bases and J by 8 bases, 13 bases remained unmatched. Germline V CDR1 and CDR2: PRHDT, FYEKMQ (reference sequence). This CDR3 has 16 amino acids. CDR3 amino acids: CASSSGTGPEVDIQYF. The CDR3 DNA follows: TGTGCCAGCAGCTCCGGGACAGGACCGGAGGTTGACATTCAGTACTTC.

The chain recombines TRBV4-1 with TRBJ1-2; the D gene is possibly TRBD1 (5 bases). Germline V CDR1 and CDR2: MGHRA, YSYEKL. This CDR3 is built from 13 residues. Trimming pared 0 bases from V and 5 bases from J, leaving 7 bases between. The CDR3 reads CASSQDGGYGYTF. CDR3 in DNA: TGCGCCAGCAGCCAAGACGGGGGGTATGGCTACACCTTC.